These 32 T cell receptor beta chains share one sample of origin, sequenced in a study of blood T cells in healthy people across ages (dated by TCRdb to the mid-2010s). Library preparation employed 5' RACE. Sequencing relied on an Illumina HiSeq 2500. The second PCR ran for about 7 to 11 cycles and used a J-beta primer mix along with a sample-barcoded 5' primer. The public reads were reprocessed in TCRdb via fastp at Q25 and MiXCR, keeping in-frame beta chains. Each record represents a unique CDR3 protein, reported with the most common genes and DNA among its rows. The sample includes about 930,000 distinct CDR3 sequences, with almost 30% observed a single time. About 9.4% of the sample is in the top ten clones. A further study also used this sample, focusing on T cells of mothers and their children.

The specimen sequenced was blood. These TCRs come from a woman aged 35 to 49 in good health.

This clonotype showed up just a few times. This rearrangement joins TRBV2 to TRBJ2-5; TRBD2 matches at 12 bases. J was trimmed by 10 bases and V by 5 bases; bases with no gene match: 8. In germline, CDR1 is SNHLY, CDR2 FYNNEI. The CDR3 is 14 amino acids. CDR3 amino acids: CASSTSGGSKGQYF. In nucleotides, the CDR3 is TGTGCCAGCAGTACTAGCGGGGGGTCGAAGGGCCAGTACTTC. Drawing the rest from reference TRBV2 and TRBJ2-5, the complete variable domain is EPEVTQTPSHQVTQMGQEVILRCVPISNHLYFYWYRQILGQKVEFLVSFYNNEISEKSEIFDDQFSVERPDGSNFTLKIRSTKLEDSAMYFCASSTSGGSKGQYFGPGTRLLVL.

The J gene is TRBJ2-5, the V gene TRBV6-2 or TRBV6-3; D not resolved. The DNA end is a closer match to TRBJ2-7, so the J assignment may be wrong. CDR3 length: 13 residues. CDR1 MNHEY and CDR2 SVGEGT come from the germline V gene. CDR3 sequence: CASSYSEVHEQYF. In DNA, the CDR3 is TGTGCCAGCAGTTACTCGGAAGTACACGAGCAGTACTTC.

Of note for this clonotype: This clone may be a read error of a much larger clone one base away. This CDR3 reads CASSYSTSGGTNTGELFF. Here the CDR3 DNA reads TGTGCCAGCAGTTACTCGACTAGCGGGGGGACCAACACCGGGGAGCTGTTTTTT. The chain employs TRBV6-2 or TRBV6-3 and TRBJ2-2; 13 bases match TRBD2. The V segment lost 0 bases and the J segment 2 bases; nucleotides outside the gene matches: 3. This CDR3 is 18 amino acids long. CDR1 is MNHEY, CDR2 SVGEGT, per germline.

The CDR3 DNA sequence: TGTGCCACCAGTGAACAGGGGAATGAGCAGTACTTC. This gives the protein CATSEQGNEQYF. The chain links TRBV24-1 to TRBJ2-5; the match to TRBD1 covers 7 bases. This CDR3 comprises 12 residues. J was trimmed by 11 bases and V by 4 bases; bases with no gene match: 6. The germline V gene has CDR1 KGHDR and CDR2 SFDVKD.

To note about this clonotype: It may be a read error: a sequence one base away is much more abundant. The chain recombines TRBV20-1 with TRBJ2-2; 8 bases align to TRBD2. The CDR3 has 14 amino acids. Germline CDR1 is DFQATT and CDR2 is SNEGSKA (reference sequence). CDR3 loop: CSARGLARTGELCF. The CDR3 DNA is TGCAGTGCTAGAGGACTAGCGCGCACCGGGGAGCTGTGTTTT.

This clonotype occurred many times. The chain has TRBV6-5 and TRBJ1-2; D ambiguous. Per germline, CDR1 MNHEY and CDR2 SVGAGI. The CDR3 runs 15 residues. Trimming stripped 0 bases from V and 7 bases from J, with 15 bases between. The CDR3, as DNA: TGTGCCAGCAGTTACTCTCCCGGGTTCTACGGTGGCTACACCTTC. It yields the protein CASSYSPGFYGGYTF.

This clonotype has only a few counts. This rearrangement joins TRBV4-1 to TRBJ2-5; the D gene is possibly TRBD1 (7 bases). CDR3 size: 11 residues. V was pared by 4 bases and J by 9 bases, with 9 bases between. CDR1 MGHRA and CDR2 YSYEKL come from the germline V gene. CDR3: CASSPRGAQYF. DNA for the CDR3: TGCGCCAGCAGCCCCAGGGGGGCCCAGTACTTC.

Turning to this clonotype: A junction boundary mismatches the germline segment, possibly from a read error. The chain joins TRBV28 to TRBJ2-6; TRBD1 aligns across 9 bases. The CDR3 is made up of 17 amino acids. Germline V gives CDR1 MDHEN, CDR2 SYDVKM. The CDR3 DNA reads as TGTGCCAGCAGTTTCACAGGGGGCGTATTCGGGGTCAACGTCCTGACTTTC. Translation gives CASSFTGGVFGVNVLTF. Combining the CDR3 with reference TRBV28 and TRBJ2-6 gives the whole variable domain DVKVTQSSRYLVKRTGEKVFLECVQDMDHENMFWYRQDPGLGLRLIYFSYDVKMKEKGDIPEGYSVSREKKERFSLILESASTNQTSMYLCASSFTGGVFGVNVLTFGAGSRLTVL.

Only a few counts were recorded for this clonotype. The gene calls are TRBV13 and TRBJ1-5; no definite D call. This CDR3 has 17 amino acids. Germline CDR1 reads PRHDT; CDR2 reads FYEKMQ (reference sequence). Between the trimmed V and J ends, which lost 1 base and 0 bases, there was a span of 13 bases. The chain's CDR3 is CASSLVRERHSNQPQHF. CDR3 coding DNA: TGTGCCAGCAGCTTAGTCCGGGAACGGCATAGCAATCAGCCCCAGCATTTT.

This clonotype has just a few counts. The V call is TRBV28, the J call TRBJ1-2, with unresolved D. The CDR3 sequence is 15 residues long. Trimming removed 7 bases at V and 4 bases at J, with 19 bases between. CDR1 is MDHEN and CDR2 is SYDVKM in the germline V gene. CDR3 in amino acids: CASIVDSGGRYGYTF. The CDR3, as DNA: TGTGCCAGCATAGTTGACTCCGGAGGACGCTATGGCTACACCTTC.

The chain couples TRBV6-2 or TRBV6-3 to TRBJ2-3; D is undetermined. This CDR3 spans 14 amino acids. Germline CDR1 reads MNHEY; CDR2 reads SVGEGT. Trimming took 6 bases from V and 2 from J, leaving 12 bases between them. DNA for the CDR3: TGTGCCAGCAGCCTTTGGACCACCACAGATACGCAGTATTTT. Protein sequence: CASSLWTTTDTQYF.

The chain is built from TRBV11-1 and TRBJ2-2, with D perhaps assigned TRBD1 or TRBD2 (5 bases each). V was shortened by 1 base and J by 2 bases, with 11 bases between the two germline ends. The CDR3 totals 16 residues. Per the germline V gene, CDR1 is SGHAT and CDR2 is FQDESV (reference sequence). The CDR3 reads CASSLGGTGNTGELFF. As DNA, the CDR3 is TGTGCCAGCAGCTTAGGAGGGACCGGAAACACCGGGGAGCTGTTTTTT.

This clonotype was seen a handful of times. V usage is TRBV5-6 and J usage is TRBJ2-1; no clear D. This CDR3 contains 14 residues. Germline V gene sequence: CDR1 SGHDT, CDR2 YYEEEE. Trimming stripped 4 bases from V and 9 bases from J, with 17 bases between. CDR3 sequence: CASSGTSVTGEQFF. As DNA, the CDR3 is TGTGCCAGCAGCGGAACTTCCGTCACCGGTGAGCAGTTCTTC.

This clonotype was detected many times. This chain connects TRBV18 to TRBJ2-3; 8 nucleotides agree with TRBD2. The CDR3 consists of 15 residues. Germline-derived CDR1 and CDR2 are KGHSH and LQKENI. V was pared by 1 base and J by 2 bases, with 2 bases of the junction left unmatched. The CDR3: CASSPLAGFTDTQYF. As DNA, the CDR3 is TGTGCCAGCTCACCACTAGCGGGGTTCACAGATACGCAGTATTTT.

This clonotype occurred many times. V gene TRBV6-6 combines with J gene TRBJ2-7; no clear D gene. Germline V gene lookup returns CDR1 MNHNY and CDR2 SVGAGI (reference sequence). This CDR3 is 14 amino acids long. V was trimmed by 7 bases and J by 0 bases, leaving 13 bases between them. In DNA, the CDR3 is TGTGCCAGCACTACGGCGGCAGGCTCCTACGAGCAGTACTTC. This translates into CASTTAAGSYEQYF.

The chain has TRBV19 and TRBJ2-3, with a possible D match to TRBD2 (6 bases). Per germline, CDR1 LNHDA and CDR2 SQIVND (reference sequence). CDR3 size: 15 residues. Trimming cost V 6 bases and J 2 bases, with 15 bases left between them. As DNA, the CDR3 is TGTGCCAGTAGCTCCCGGGACTCCTTCACAGATACGCAGTATTTT. This translates into CASSSRDSFTDTQYF.

This clonotype showed up just a few times. The CDR3 DNA reads as TGTGCCAGCAGCTTAGAGAGCAGGGGTGGTGAGCAGTTCTTC. Its protein is CASSLESRGGEQFF. V is TRBV7-9 and J is TRBJ2-1, with D possibly matching TRBD1 (6 bases). This CDR3 comprises 14 residues. The V gene lost 1 base and the J gene lost 9 bases, with 13 bases spanning the gap. Germline loops: CDR1 SEHNR, CDR2 FQNEAQ (reference sequence).

This clonotype has at least ten counts. The V and J genes are TRBV12-3 or TRBV12-4 and TRBJ2-7, with D possibly called TRBD1 or TRBD2 (6 bases each). The CDR3 runs 14 residues. V shed 1 base and J shed 3 bases, with 10 bases lying between them. CDR3 sequence: CASSLGGAVYEQYF. In DNA, the CDR3 is TGTGCCAGCAGTTTAGGGGGGGCAGTCTACGAGCAGTACTTC.

On this clonotype itself: A single base separates this from a much larger clone, so it may be a read error. The chain combines TRBV7-8 with TRBJ2-7, with D possibly matching TRBD1 (7 bases). Germline values: CDR1 SGHVS, CDR2 FQNEAQ. V was pared by 5 bases and J by 2 bases, with 19 bases between. The length of the CDR3 is 16 residues. The DNA of the CDR3 is TGTGCCAGCAGCCCCCAGGGGGGCGGGGCCCCCTACGAGCAGTACTTC. Translating gives CASSPQGGGAPYEQYF.

The chain links TRBV28 to TRBJ2-3; tentatively, D is TRBD2 (5 bases). V was shortened by 5 bases and J by 6 bases, with 15 bases between the two germline ends. Germline CDR1 and CDR2: MDHEN and SYDVKM. The length of the CDR3 is 14 residues. In DNA form, the CDR3 reads TGTGCCAGCAGTGCCCGCGGGTTTTCGGATACGCAGTATTTT. Translated: CASSARGFSDTQYF. The variable domain in full, completed from reference TRBV28 and TRBJ2-3, reads DVKVTQSSRYLVKRTGEKVFLECVQDMDHENMFWYRQDPGLGLRLIYFSYDVKMKEKGDIPEGYSVSREKKERFSLILESASTNQTSMYLCASSARGFSDTQYFGPGTRLTVL.

At least ten counts were recorded for this clonotype. The rearrangement links TRBV5-6 to TRBJ1-2; D perhaps matches TRBD1 (5 bases). The length of the CDR3 is 14 residues. Trimming cost V 4 bases and J 0 bases, with 10 bases left between them. Germline loops: CDR1 SGHDT, CDR2 YYEEEE. Written as DNA, the CDR3 is TGTGCCAGCAGCCCCGCGACAGCTAACTATGGCTACACCTTC. Its protein product is CASSPATANYGYTF.

The V call is TRBV28, the J call TRBJ2-7; 7 bases map to TRBD1. V was pared by 4 bases and J by 3 bases, with 9 bases of the junction left unmatched. This CDR3 spans 15 amino acids. Per the germline V gene, CDR1 is MDHEN and CDR2 is SYDVKM. CDR3 sequence: CASSSQTGKSYEQYF. The CDR3 DNA reads as TGTGCCAGCAGTTCTCAGACAGGGAAGAGCTACGAGCAGTACTTC.

This clonotype was observed a handful of times. The rearrangement joins TRBV12-3 or TRBV12-4 to TRBJ2-1; maybe TRBD2 (7 bases). CDR3 length: 15 residues. The V end lost 7 bases, the J end lost 7 bases, and 20 bases lay between the germline ends. CDR3 residues: CASTRRGGGRNEQFF. In DNA, the CDR3 is TGTGCCAGCACCCGAAGAGGGGGGGGCCGAAATGAGCAGTTCTTC.

The gene calls are TRBV7-2 and TRBJ1-2, with D perhaps matching TRBD1 (6 bases). This CDR3 is 18 amino acids long. From germline, CDR1 is SGHTA and CDR2 FQGNSA. V lost 4 bases, J lost 0 bases, and 21 bases lay in between. The CDR3 DNA sequence: TGTGCCAGCAGCTCCGGCCCCGCCAGGGGCCGACCTAACTATGGCTACACCTTC. This translates into CASSSGPARGRPNYGYTF.

This clonotype was recorded only once. The rearrangement uses TRBV7-6 and TRBJ1-5; weak D call: TRBD1 (6 bases). TRBJ2-3 explains the end of the DNA better; the J call may be wrong. Per germline, CDR1 SGHVS and CDR2 FNYEAQ. This CDR3 region has 13 residues. CDR3 loop: CASSSGLGQPQYF. The CDR3 DNA sequence: TGTGCCAGCAGTTCGGGGCTTGGACAGCCCCAGTATTTT.

A remark on this clonotype: A read error is possible here, since a much larger clone lies one base away. The chain uses TRBV29-1 and TRBJ2-5, with D unclear. The germline gives CDR1 SQVTM, CDR2 ANQGSEA. This CDR3 is built from 10 residues. V lost 6 bases and J 11 bases, leaving 13 bases between the germline ends. The CDR3 nucleotides are TGCAGCGTACGACTTAATGAGCAGTACTTC. Its protein is CSVRLNEQYF.

The chain couples TRBV7-2 to TRBJ2-7, with 12 bases fitting TRBD2. The CDR3 contains 14 residues. Germline V gene data show CDR1 as SGHTA and CDR2 as FQGNSA. J was trimmed by 9 bases and V by 5 bases; bases with no gene match: 8. This CDR3 reads CASSPSSGGAGQYF. CDR3 nucleotides: TGTGCCAGCAGCCCTTCTAGCGGGGGGGCGGGGCAGTACTTC.

For this clonotype: A junction end diverges from the germline sequence, so it may reflect a read error. The J gene is TRBJ1-2, the V gene TRBV18; TRBD1 agrees at 7 bases. Per germline, CDR1 KGHSH and CDR2 LQKENI. CDR3 length: 13 amino acids. The CDR3 reads CTSSGDSHYGYTF. Here the CDR3 DNA reads TGTACCAGCTCCGGGGACAGTCACTATGGCTACACCTTC. The full variable domain, completed using reference TRBV18 and TRBJ1-2, is NAGVMQNPRHLVRRRGQEARLRCSPMKGHSHVYWYRQLPEEGLKFMVYLQKENIIDESGMPKERFSAEFPKEGPSILRIQQVVRGDSAAYFCTSSGDSHYGYTFGSGTRLTVV.

This clonotype was counted a few times. The chain combines TRBV6-6 with TRBJ1-2; tentative D call: TRBD1 (5 bases). Trimming removed 7 bases at V and 4 bases at J, with 16 bases between. CDR1 MNHNY and CDR2 SVGAGI come from the germline V gene (reference sequence). CDR3 length: 14 residues. The CDR3 protein is CASNRDLGVYGYTF. CDR3 sequence (DNA): TGTGCCAGCAACCGGGACCTAGGCGTCTATGGCTACACCTTC.

J is TRBJ2-5 and V is TRBV4-1; 14 positions agree with TRBD2. Per germline, CDR1 MGHRA and CDR2 YSYEKL. The CDR3 covers 19 residues. Trimming cost V 3 bases and J 1 base; bases outside gene matches: 10. In nucleotides, the CDR3 is TGCGCCAGCAGCCATACCGGGACTAGCGGGGGCTTGGTCCAAGAGACCCAGTACTTC. It translates to CASSHTGTSGGLVQETQYF.

This rearrangement joins TRBV6-5 to TRBJ1-2; D call uncertain. The CDR3 spans 12 residues. CDR1 is MNHEY and CDR2 is SVGAGI in the germline V gene. The V end was cut by 8 bases, the J end by 6 bases, with 13 bases between. CDR3 nucleotides: TGTGCCAGCTCCTCGGGCCCCGATGGCTACACCTTC. It encodes CASSSGPDGYTF.

This clonotype was observed once. A much larger clone differs from this one at a single base, so this may be a read error. The V gene is TRBV16, the J gene TRBJ2-1; 10 nucleotides align to TRBD2. Per germline, CDR1 KGHSY and CDR2 FQNENV. With V trimmed by 4 bases and J by 8 bases, 11 bases remained unmatched. The CDR3 has 16 amino acids. The CDR3 is CASSPPASGGRDEQFF. CDR3 in DNA: TGTGCCAGCAGCCCGCCGGCTAGCGGGGGCCGGGATGAGCAGTTCTTC. The variable domain in full, with the rest retrieved from reference TRBV16 and TRBJ2-1, is GEEVAQTPKHLVRGEGQKAKLYCAPIKGHSYVFWYQQVLKNEFKFLISFQNENVFDETGMPKERFSAKCLPNSPCSLEIQATKLEDSAVYFCASSPPASGGRDEQFFGPGTRLTVL.